This T cell receptor beta chain comes out of a study of T cell repertoires in cytomegalovirus infection. About the research overall: Shared public TCR beta signatures pointed to both CMV infection and a matching HLA type. General study points: Public TCR beta family frequency separated CMV-and-HLA carriers, including in an independent cohort.

The CDR3 runs 14 residues. Germline values: CDR1 LNHNV, CDR2 YYDKDF (reference sequence). The V and J ends lost 1 base and 2 bases respectively, with 7 bases between them. This clonotype has more than one count but fewer than ten. Its target is unknown. TCRdb called the reads again in MiXCR, with one record for every CDR3 protein. Of approximately 910,000 distinct CDR3 sequences detected, approximately 32% appear once; the ten largest clones hold around 15%. This TCR was recovered from a human donor in good health (CMV status not recorded). Some clones in this sample may be carry-over from other donors' samples. The source was cultured CD8+ T cells from PBMCs, collected from culture after CMV antigen stimulation. V and J are TRBV15 and TRBJ2-3; D gene uncertain. The CDR3 bases are TGTGCCACCAGCAGAGTCCAGTACACAGATACGCAGTATTTT. It codes for CATSRVQYTDTQYF.